This T cell receptor beta chain was captured by sequencing in a study of regulatory T cells in long-lasting Graves disease. Study outcomes and limitations: Those with persistent disease had in common more public clonotypes (around 2,700) than new patients (approximately 920).

As for time point: newly diagnosed GD, antithyroid drugs for less than 3 months. Researchers made the TCR library from RNA that was extracted from PBMCs. J lost 1 base, V lost 1 base, and 6 bases had no gene match. Germline assignment: CDR1 SGHTA and CDR2 FQGNSA. This CDR3 has 16 residues. This clonotype came up many times. Its target is unknown. TCR beta libraries were built with iRepertoire HTBI primers and Arm-PCR of CDR3 regions. A single record per CDR3 protein comes from TCRdb applying MiXCR to the multiplex PCR reads. Altogether over 450,000 distinct CDR3 sequences are present, around 12% being singletons, with the ten largest covering 8.9%. The same sample was also used in a study of T cells in Graves' hyperthyroidism and ophthalmopathy. As that report states: Blood also contained most expanded thyroid clonotypes above 0.001.

The gene calls are TRBV7-2 and TRBJ1-1; TRBD1 aligns across 7 bases. The specimen was peripheral blood mononuclear cells (PBMCs), collected at new diagnosis, from a patient treated with antithyroid drugs. This TCR was sampled from a woman aged 25 to 39 with Graves disease. The CDR3 DNA sequence: TGTGCCAGCAGCTTAGGGAGGACAGGTCGGAACACTGAAGCTTTCTTT. It is translated as CASSLGRTGRNTEAFF.